A selection of T cell receptor beta chains follows, all from one sample in a study of molecular identifiers for immune sequencing clone quantification. TCRdb recomputed calls from the PCR reads with MiXCR, one row per CDR3 protein. This sample carries just under 650,000 distinct CDR3 sequences, less than 20% of them seen once, and the ten largest clones take 0.85% to 0.9%. Material: naive CD8+ T cells from blood, with Jurkat cell RNA spiked in. The receptors come from a human donor in good health. Some libraries in this study had Jurkat cell RNA spiked in. Each CDR3 is given with its conserved first and last residue. Where a row states a size, it is once, few, many or the class of an expanded clone; other rows omit it.

>many|TRBV7-9
CASSLVGLGDIQYF
>many|TRBV7-2
CASSLVSDNWETQYF
>many|TRBV5-4
CASSWGLGQETQYF
>many|TRBV10-3
CAISETGLDPNEQFF
>many|TRBV20-1
CSARAHRTDTQYF
>NA|TRBV4-3
CASSQDPSGGAYEQFF
>many|TRBV13
CASSPVSGEGFRRGYTF
>many|TRBV6-2/TRBV6-3
CASTTWRGGDEQFF
>many|TRBV10-3
CAIMRGTEAFF
>many|TRBV7-8
CASSLGGAGGELFF
>NA|TRBV4-1
CASSQVEGFAAGGRQDTQYF
>NA|TRBV15
CATSRDLRGMGYKQYF
>NA|TRBV19
CASSRWESTDTQYF
>many|TRBV9
CASSVTTSGGATDTQYF
>many|TRBV29-1
CSVVQGGEQYF
>many|TRBV18
CASSPYRSGGGANVLTF
>NA|TRBV6-2/TRBV6-3
CASSRGRFSYEQYF
>many|TRBV6-5
CASSREDSIYEQYF
>many|TRBV6-5
CASQAGATEAFF